These T cell receptor beta chains were read from a single sample in a study of T cell repertoires in cytomegalovirus infection. TCRdb passed the reads through MiXCR, listing each CDR3 protein once. The table lists approximately 500,000 distinct CDR3 sequences, about 15% of them singletons. The sequenced sample was CD8+ T cells from PBMCs. These receptors were taken from a human donor in good health (CMV status not recorded). Some clones in this sample may be carry-over from other donors' samples. CDR3s include the opening cysteine and the closing phenylalanine or tryptophan. The D gene is left open where the match is weak. Size tells how often a clone was seen (once, few, many) or the class of an expanded clone, and some rows leave it out.

clone_size	v_call	j_call	d_call	cdr3_nt	cdr3_aa
NA	TRBV29-1	TRBJ1-1	NA	TGCAGCGGGGAACGGGGCGCTGAAGCTTTCTTT	CSGERGAEAFF
NA	TRBV12-3/TRBV12-4	TRBJ2-1	TRBD2	TGTGCCAGCAGGGAACTAGCGGGAGGCAGTGAGCAGTTCTTC	CASRELAGGSEQFF
few	TRBV5-5	TRBJ1-1	NA	TGTGCCAGCAGCTTGGAACAACGGAACACTGAAGCTTTCTTT	CASSLEQRNTEAFF
few	TRBV20-1	TRBJ2-5	NA	TGCAGTGCTAATGACAGAAACATTCAAGAGACCCAGTACTTC	CSANDRNIQETQYF
many	TRBV7-6	TRBJ2-7	TRBD1	TGTGCCAGCAGCTCAACCGGGACAGGGGCCTACGAGCAGTACTTC	CASSSTGTGAYEQYF
NA	TRBV19	TRBJ2-7	NA	TGTGCCAGTAGTGGTCCAACCTACGAGCAGTACTTC	CASSGPTYEQYF
NA	TRBV20-1	TRBJ1-1	NA	TGCAGTGTAACCCCCACGGGGGGAAGGACTGAAGCTTTCTTT	CSVTPTGGRTEAFF
many	TRBV7-9	TRBJ1-1	TRBD1	TGTGCCAGCAGCTTAGAAGGGGGCCAGTTGAACACTGAAGCTTTCTTT	CASSLEGGQLNTEAFF
NA	TRBV12-3/TRBV12-4	TRBJ1-1	TRBD1	TGTGCCAGCAGGCAGGGGGTGTACGCTTTCTTT	CASRQGVYAFF
NA	TRBV29-1	TRBJ1-2	NA	TGCAGCGTGACCACCGACTCGACGGGGGATGGCTACACCTTC	CSVTTDSTGDGYTF
few	TRBV25-1	TRBJ2-5	NA	TGTGCCAGCAGTTCCCTAAGTCTACAAATCCAGTACTTC	CASSSLSLQIQYF
many	TRBV4-2	TRBJ2-1	NA	TGTGCCAGCAGCCAACGCCACCACGGGCGGGACGCACTTGAGCAGTTCTTC	CASSQRHHGRDALEQFF
many	TRBV11-2	TRBJ1-2	TRBD1	TGTGCCAGCAGCTCGGCTCATACAGGGGCCCATGGCTACACCTTC	CASSSAHTGAHGYTF